This T cell receptor (beta chain) was identified in a study of cytomegalovirus exposure and HLA in healthy donors. A remark on this clone: The antigen is unknown.

Whole-study results and caveats: Three of the chains that were CMV-associated were confirmed in vitro to be specific for CMV antigens.

In the PCR, 60 Vbeta and 13 Jbeta primers were used. In the authors' workflow: In a later analysis, around 10 million of about 80 million unique beta chains occurred in at least two donors. Assay: immunoSEQ multiplex PCR; the TCRdb copy retains only in-frame clones and omits some. The DNA was the basis for D and trimming; V, J and clone size are from that table. The repertoire holds under 200,000 clones, with around 68% as singletons. This CDR3 region has 15 residues. Trimming removed 3 bases from V and 2 bases from J, with 14 bases in between. Per the germline V gene, CDR1 is SGHTA and CDR2 is FQGNSA.

This clonotype was sampled from a man over 45 in good health and CMV-seronegative. The sequenced sample was PBMCs. The chain uses TRBV7-2 and TRBJ2-7, with D perhaps matching TRBD2 (6 bases). For the CDR3, the DNA is TGTGCCAGCAGCTTGACGGGGGTCGGAACCTACGAGCAGTACTTC. It specifies CASSLTGVGTYEQYF.